A single sample is the source of the 8 T cell receptor beta chains below, sequenced in a study of patients and donors after allogeneic stem cell transplantation. TCRdb re-called the RT-PCR reads through MiXCR, storing one row per CDR3 protein. The table records 100,000 to 130,000 distinct CDR3 sequences, around 35% of them present only once. The sequenced sample was blood, either unsorted or a sorted T cell fraction (not recorded which). The receptor source for this set is a human donor who was either an allogeneic HSCT recipient or a stem cell or donor lymphocyte infusion donor (not recorded which). It is not recorded whose cells these are; they may come from a transplant donor.

V is TRBV20-1 and J is TRBJ2-7, with 9 positions matching TRBD2. The CDR3 runs 11 residues. The germline gives CDR1 DFQATT, CDR2 SNEGSKA (reference sequence). The J segment lost 8 bases and the V segment lost 6 bases, leaving 5 bases of the junction unmatched. CDR3 DNA: TGCAGTGCGGAAGCGGGAGGAAAGCAGTACTTC. This gives the protein CSAEAGGKQYF.

This clonotype was seen a few times. The genes are TRBV28 and TRBJ1-2; 7 nucleotides match TRBD1. Losses at the gene ends were 3 bases for V and 4 bases for J; bases not matched to a gene: 11. CDR1 is MDHEN, CDR2 SYDVKM, per germline. The CDR3 runs 16 residues. The CDR3: CASSLGQRYYTYGYTF. The CDR3 bases are TGTGCCAGCAGTTTGGGACAGAGATACTACACCTATGGCTACACCTTC.

This clonotype was seen at least ten times. The CDR3 DNA is TGTGCCAGCAGTTTTGGGACAGGAGGATCACCCCTCCACTTT. This gives the protein CASSFGTGGSPLHF. V is TRBV12-3 or TRBV12-4 and J is TRBJ1-6; the match to TRBD1 covers 8 bases. The CDR3 consists of 14 residues. V trimming: 3 bases; J trimming: 10 bases; junction bases outside the gene matches: 5.

The chain has TRBV20-1 and TRBJ2-3; 7 positions match TRBD2. The CDR3 has 14 residues. The germline CDR1 and CDR2 sequences are DFQATT and SNEGSKA (reference sequence). The trim removed 1 base at V and 2 bases at J, leaving 3 bases unmatched. The CDR3 nucleotides read TGCAGTGCTAGAGCGGCGGGAGCCACAGATACGCAGTATTTT. Protein product: CSARAAGATDTQYF.

V usage is TRBV15 and J usage is TRBJ2-6; D not certain. Trimming took off 11 bases at V and 1 base at J, with 9 bases between the two ends. Per the germline V gene, CDR1 is LNHNV and CDR2 is YYDKDF (reference sequence). CDR3 size: 13 residues. The CDR3 reads CAAYSSGANVLTF. The CDR3 DNA reads TGTGCCGCCTACTCTTCTGGGGCCAACGTCCTGACTTTC.

This sequence joins TRBV10-3 and TRBJ2-2; D not certain. In germline, CDR1 is ENHRY, CDR2 SYGVKD. Trimming cost V 6 bases and J 6 bases, with 8 bases left between them. The CDR3 sequence is 12 residues long. DNA for the CDR3: TGTGCCATCAGCGTCGCGCCCGGGGAGCTGTTTTTT. Protein sequence: CAISVAPGELFF.

The chain links TRBV29-1 to TRBJ2-3, with D possibly TRBD1 on 6 matching bases. The V end was cut by 3 bases, the J end by 4 bases, with 11 bases between. The germline CDR1 and CDR2 sequences are SQVTM and ANQGSEA. This CDR3 is built from 13 residues. The CDR3 spells CSVEGAIADTQYF. CDR3 nucleotide sequence: TGCAGCGTTGAGGGGGCTATAGCAGATACGCAGTATTTT.

The chain carries TRBV7-2 and TRBJ1-1; 11 bases match TRBD1. Germline V gene lookup returns CDR1 SGHTA and CDR2 FQGNSA. CDR3 length equals 15 residues. V trimming: 0 bases; J trimming: 6 bases; junction bases outside the gene matches: 3. CDR3 sequence: CASSLAGTGGPEAFF. The CDR3 region has the DNA TGTGCCAGCAGCTTAGCCGGGACAGGGGGGCCTGAAGCTTTCTTT.